This TCR beta chain emerged from a study of blood T cell repertoires in COVID-19. Study details: The analysed material was cDNA or gDNA that came from T cells, B-cell-depleted T cells, or PBMCs.

This CDR3 contains 15 residues. Germline V gene data show CDR1 as MDHEN and CDR2 as SYDVKM. The V end was cut by 4 bases, the J end by 2 bases, with 12 bases between. Original processing notes: Cell counts per sample came from amplifying reference gene primers. Sequenced by immunoSEQ multiplex PCR; TCRdb stores in-frame clones only, minus some. V and J calls and clone size come straight from that table; D and trimming were deduced from the DNA. The sample comprises approximately 120,000 clones, around four fifths of which are singletons, and about 12% rests with the top ten. The source of this sequence is a man aged 55 to 70 with acute or convalescent COVID-19. The chain combines TRBV28 with TRBJ1-5; TRBD1 might be the D (6 bases). The sample taken for sequencing was peripheral blood. The CDR3 DNA sequence: TGTGCCAGCAGTTGGGGGCTGGGGGGCAATCAGCCCCAGCATTTT. Protein sequence: CASSWGLGGNQPQHF.